These 21 T cell receptor beta chains were all obtained from the same sample, sequenced in a study of blood T cell repertoires in COVID-19. TCRdb keeps only in-frame clones here, not all; method: immunoSEQ multiplex PCR. This sample yields approximately 360,000 clones, of which 80% to 85% are seen a single time; roughly 5.1% belongs to the top ten. The sequenced material came from PBMCs or T cells enriched from blood (not recorded which). These receptors all come from a woman in her fifties or sixties who had recovered from COVID-19.

This clone was detected only a few times. The CDR3 bases are TGTGCTGCCGGACAGGGGAGAACTGAAGCTTTCTTT. This codes for CAAGQGRTEAFF. The rearrangement uses TRBV30 and TRBJ1-1; TRBD1 matches at 9 bases. Germline CDR1 is GTSNPN and CDR2 is SVGIG (reference sequence). The CDR3 totals 12 residues.

The sample holds a few counts of this clone. The chain joins TRBV30 to TRBJ1-5; the D gene is possibly TRBD1 (6 bases). The CDR3 totals 14 residues. V was trimmed by 3 bases and J by 2 bases, leaving 11 bases between them. Germline assignment: CDR1 GTSNPN and CDR2 SVGIG (reference sequence). In DNA, the CDR3 is TGTGCCTGGAGAGACAGGATCGGCAATCAGCCCCAGCATTTT. It yields the protein CAWRDRIGNQPQHF.

V gene TRBV6-5 combines with J gene TRBJ2-1; D might be TRBD1 (5 bases). This CDR3 comprises 14 residues. The germline CDR1 and CDR2 sequences are MNHEY and SVGAGI. V was pared by 5 bases and J by 6 bases, with 14 bases between. CDR3 loop: CASSPDIQFNEQFF. In DNA form, the CDR3 reads TGTGCCAGCAGTCCGGACATACAGTTCAATGAGCAGTTCTTC.

The V call is TRBV7-2, the J call TRBJ2-3; TRBD2 matches at 8 bases. The CDR3 contains 15 residues. Per the germline V gene, CDR1 is SGHTA and CDR2 is FQGNSA. V was pared by 4 bases and J by 4 bases, with 7 bases of the junction left unmatched. The CDR3 protein is CASSWRGTSSDTQYF. In nucleotides, the CDR3 is TGTGCCAGCAGCTGGAGGGGGACTAGTTCAGATACGCAGTATTTT.

In the case of this clone: The sample carries other DNA sequences with the same CDR3. The chain couples TRBV19 to TRBJ1-5, with D perhaps matching TRBD1 (5 bases). CDR1 LNHDA and CDR2 SQIVND come from the germline V gene (reference sequence). The germline V and J ends were trimmed by 5 bases and 7 bases, with 12 bases remaining between them. The CDR3 runs to 13 residues. DNA for the CDR3: TGTGCCAGTAGTGCTCAGGGAAACCAGCCCCAGCATTTT. It encodes CASSAQGNQPQHF.

The chain uses TRBV5-1 and TRBJ2-2; D possibly corresponds to TRBD1 (5 bases). Trimming left V 1 base short and J 3 bases short, with 13 bases between. This CDR3 has 16 residues. Germline lookup yields CDR1 SGHRS and CDR2 YFSETQ. DNA of the CDR3: TGCGCCAGCAGCTTGTCAGGGAATTCCGACACCGGGGAGCTGTTTTTT. Residues: CASSLSGNSDTGELFF.

J is TRBJ2-2 and V is TRBV3-1 (or the pseudogene TRBV3-2); 12 bases line up with TRBD2. The CDR3 is 19 amino acids. Germline V CDR1 and CDR2: LGHDT, YNNKEL (reference sequence). The trim removed 2 bases at V and 5 bases at J, leaving 12 bases unmatched. The CDR3 nucleotides are TGTGCCAGCAGCCAACCCGCGACCGGACTAGCGGGGAGAACCGGGGAGCTGTTTTTT. It codes for CASSQPATGLAGRTGELFF.

The chain links TRBV7-9 to TRBJ2-3, with 9 bases lining up with TRBD2. The CDR3 has 15 residues. The germline V gene encodes CDR1 SEHNR and CDR2 FQNEAQ (reference sequence). Trimming cost V 0 bases and J 4 bases; bases outside gene matches: 2. This CDR3 is CASSLASGSSDTQYF. The CDR3 DNA follows: TGTGCCAGCAGCTTAGCTAGCGGGAGTTCAGATACGCAGTATTTT.

J is TRBJ1-5 and V is TRBV6-1; possible D gene TRBD1, 5 bases. V was trimmed by 4 bases and J by 2 bases, leaving 15 bases between them. The CDR3 is made up of 16 amino acids. Germline CDR1 MNHNS, CDR2 SASEGT. In nucleotides, the CDR3 is TGTGCCAGCAGTGGGCAGGGTATTCTCGGCAATCAGCCCCAGCATTTT. Protein sequence: CASSGQGILGNQPQHF.

The chain uses TRBV20-1 and TRBJ2-1; D is ambiguous. The CDR3 runs 10 residues. Germline loops: CDR1 DFQATT, CDR2 SNEGSKA (reference sequence). V dropped 3 bases and J dropped 9 bases, with 6 bases sitting between them. The CDR3 protein is CSARSLEQFF. CDR3 nucleotide sequence: TGCAGTGCTAGGTCACTTGAGCAGTTCTTC.

The V call is TRBV27, the J call TRBJ2-2; weak D call: TRBD1 (6 bases). The CDR3 length is 15 residues. Germline V gene sequence: CDR1 MNHEY, CDR2 SMNVEV (reference sequence). Trimming shortened V by 6 bases and J by 4 bases, and 15 bases separated the two germline ends. Here the CDR3 DNA reads TGTGCCAGCAGAACAGGGACCCCCGGCACCGGGGAGCTGTTTTTT. Protein: CASRTGTPGTGELFF.

The chain joins TRBV19 to TRBJ2-1, with D maybe TRBD2 (6 bases). The CDR3 spans 14 residues. Trimming took off 4 bases at V and 8 bases at J, with 15 bases between the two ends. CDR1 and CDR2 from the germline V gene are LNHDA and SQIVND (reference sequence). This chain's CDR3 is CASSTSGGFDEQFF. The CDR3 nucleotides are TGTGCCAGTAGTACCTCTGGAGGGTTCGATGAGCAGTTCTTC. The full variable domain, with the rest looked up from reference TRBV19 and TRBJ2-1, is DGGITQSPKYLFRKEGQNVTLSCEQNLNHDAMYWYRQDPGQGLRLIYYSQIVNDFQKGDIAEGYSVSREKKESFPLTVTSAQKNPTAFYLCASSTSGGFDEQFFGPGTRLTVL.

This CDR3 is CASSHPGQGNYGYTF. The CDR3 DNA is TGTGCCAGTAGCCACCCGGGACAGGGGAACTATGGCTACACCTTC. The chain is built from TRBV19 and TRBJ1-2, with 10 bases fitting TRBD1. The germline CDR1 and CDR2 sequences are LNHDA and SQIVND (reference sequence). After removal of 6 bases from V and 2 bases from J, the junction contained 6 bases not matched to a gene. This CDR3 is built from 15 residues.

This chain joins TRBV6-4 and TRBJ1-1, with 7 bases matching TRBD1. Germline-derived CDR1 and CDR2 are MRHNA and SNTAGT. The ends lost 4 bases at V and 2 bases at J; junction bases unmatched: 4. This CDR3 is 14 amino acids long. For the CDR3, the DNA is TGTGCCAGCAGTGTCCAGGGGGGAAACACTGAAGCTTTCTTT. Translation: CASSVQGGNTEAFF.

This rearrangement joins TRBV2 to TRBJ2-5, with 10 bases fitting TRBD1. Looked up from germline, CDR1 is SNHLY and CDR2 is FYNNEI. The CDR3 length is 18 residues. With V trimmed by 11 bases and J by 4 bases, 22 bases remained unmatched. The CDR3 nucleotides read TGTGCCTGGTCAAGGTGGGGGACGGGACAGGGGAATCGAGAGACCCAGTACTTC. It codes for CAWSRWGTGQGNRETQYF.

The chain couples TRBV13 to TRBJ2-1, with D perhaps TRBD2 (6 bases). V was cut by 5 bases and J by 7 bases, with 18 bases left in between. The germline V gene encodes CDR1 PRHDT and CDR2 FYEKMQ (reference sequence). This CDR3 comprises 15 residues. The CDR3 DNA reads TGTGCCAGCAGCCCCACCTTAGCGGATGGTAATGAGCAGTTCTTC. It specifies CASSPTLADGNEQFF.

DNA for the CDR3: TGTGCCAGCAGTTTAGATCGGGGGGCGGATTATGGCTACACCTTC. Translated, it gives CASSLDRGADYGYTF. The chain joins TRBV27 to TRBJ1-2; maybe TRBD1 (6 bases). CDR3 length equals 15 residues. Germline values: CDR1 MNHEY, CDR2 SMNVEV (reference sequence). V was cut by 2 bases and J by 5 bases, with 15 bases left in between.

The genes are TRBV19 and TRBJ2-3; a possible D gene is TRBD2 (6 bases). Germline lookup yields CDR1 LNHDA and CDR2 SQIVND (reference sequence). The CDR3 covers 15 residues. V lost 5 bases, J lost 0 bases, and 12 bases lay in between. CDR3 residues: CASSSLGGSTDTQYF. The CDR3 nucleotides are TGTGCCAGTAGTTCCCTCGGGGGTAGCACAGATACGCAGTATTTT.

The chain recombines TRBV19 with TRBJ1-2; 9 nucleotides agree with TRBD1. J gave up 3 bases and V 1 base, and 3 bases lay outside the gene matches. Germline V gene sequence: CDR1 LNHDA, CDR2 SQIVND (reference sequence). CDR3 length: 15 amino acids. The CDR3 reads CASSIVGQGDYGYTF. The CDR3 DNA reads as TGTGCCAGTAGTATAGTGGGACAGGGTGACTATGGCTACACCTTC.

The chain is built from TRBV6-6 and TRBJ2-1, with TRBD1 identical over 7 bases. Trimming cost V 5 bases and J 12 bases; bases outside gene matches: 7. This CDR3 contains 12 residues. The germline gives CDR1 MNHNY, CDR2 SVGAGI (reference sequence). As DNA, the CDR3 is TGTGCCAGCAGTACGGACAGGTTTGGGCAGTTCTTC. Protein: CASSTDRFGQFF.

The J gene is TRBJ2-3, the V gene TRBV27; TRBD2 matches 14 bases. The CDR3 covers 16 residues. CDR1 and CDR2 from the germline V gene are MNHEY and SMNVEV (reference sequence). Unmatched junction bases numbered 4, after V lost 3 bases and J lost 5 bases. The CDR3 sequence is CASSFRGTSGRDTQYF. The DNA of the CDR3 is TGTGCCAGCAGTTTCCGCGGGACTAGCGGGAGAGATACGCAGTATTTT.